A selection of T cell receptor beta chains follows, all from one sample in a study of neurological immune-mediated disorders. TCRdb redid the calling of the 5' RACE reads with MiXCR, one entry per CDR3 protein. There are about 66,000 distinct CDR3 sequences in the sample; about 4.9% occur only once, and less than 8% lies in the top ten. Input material: PBMCs. The source of these receptors is a man aged 25 to 40 with multiple sclerosis. Both conserved end residues are part of each CDR3. D genes are given only for firm matches. The size field is filled for only some rows; it gives once, few, many or a size class.

d_gene	abundance	v_gene	j_gene	CDR3nt	CDR3aa
-	many	TRBV3-1	TRBJ1-1	TGTGCCAGCACGGGTCTCACTGAAGCTTTCTTT	CASTGLTEAFF
-	many	TRBV7-9	TRBJ1-6	TGTGCCAGCAGCTCCAACCCCGACGGTTCCACCCTCCACTTT	CASSSNPDGSTLHF
-	many	TRBV2	TRBJ1-1	TGTGCCAGCCAAACGGGGGGCACTGAAGCTTTCTTT	CASQTGGTEAFF
TRBD1	few	TRBV6-5	TRBJ2-2	TGTGCCAGCAGTTACTCGAGCGAAGTCAGACAGGGGTTCGGCGGGGAGCTGTTTTTT	CASSYSSEVRQGFGGELFF
TRBD1	few	TRBV11-2	TRBJ2-7	TGTGCCAGCAGCTTAGGGCGACAGGGATACGAGCAGTACTTC	CASSLGRQGYEQYF
TRBD2	many	TRBV20-1	TRBJ2-5	TGCAGTGCTAGAAGACTAGCGGGGGGTTGGGAGACCCAGTACTTC	CSARRLAGGWETQYF
-	-	TRBV7-2	TRBJ2-7	TGTGCCAGCAGCTTAGCGTATGGCAGCTACGAGCAGTACTTC	CASSLAYGSYEQYF
-	few	TRBV12-3/TRBV12-4	TRBJ1-1	TGTGCCAGCACCCCATGGAAGGTGGGGACTGAAGCTTTCTTT	CASTPWKVGTEAFF
-	many	TRBV5-6	TRBJ1-5	TGTGCCAGCAGCTCCGCCGTCACGGGCAATCAGCCCCAGCATTTT	CASSSAVTGNQPQHF
-	many	TRBV5-1	TRBJ1-6	TGCGCCAGCAGTCGGGGGGCGAGGGGCGAAAATTCACCCCTCCACTTT	CASSRGARGENSPLHF
TRBD1	-	TRBV30	TRBJ1-2	TGTGCCGCCTCTACAGGGGGCTATGGCTACACCTTC	CAASTGGYGYTF
-	few	TRBV4-1	TRBJ2-1	TGCGCCAGCAGCCAAGGGGTCGATGAGCAGTTCTTC	CASSQGVDEQFF
TRBD1	many	TRBV3-1	TRBJ1-3	TGTGCCAGCAGCCAATTGGACAGGGGTAGTAACACCATATATTTT	CASSQLDRGSNTIYF
-	many	TRBV18	TRBJ1-3	TGTGCCAGCTCACCCAACGCTAGGGATTCAGGAAACACCATATATTTT	CASSPNARDSGNTIYF
TRBD2	many	TRBV27	TRBJ2-4	TGTGCCAGCAGGGGCGCGGGGGGGCCAAACATTCAGTACTTC	CASRGAGGPNIQYF
-	many	TRBV10-3	TRBJ2-3	TGTGCCATCAGTGGGGGCGGGACAGATACGCAGTATTTT	CAISGGGTDTQYF
-	few	TRBV3-1	TRBJ2-1	TGTGCCAGCAGCCTGGAACATGAGCAGTTCTTC	CASSLEHEQFF
TRBD2	-	TRBV9	TRBJ2-7	TGTGCCAGCAGCGTAGGAGCGGGGGCCGCCTACGAGCAGTACTTC	CASSVGAGAAYEQYF
-	many	TRBV6-5	TRBJ1-3	TGTGCCAGCAGTTACGCCCCTGGCTACGGAAACACCATATATTTT	CASSYAPGYGNTIYF
-	many	TRBV6-6	TRBJ2-5	TGTGCCAGCAGTTACCCCGCAGAGACCCAGTACTTC	CASSYPAETQYF
-	-	TRBV7-3	TRBJ1-1	TGTGCCAGCAGCTTAACAATGGGGGCTGAAGCTTTCTTT	CASSLTMGAEAFF
-	many	TRBV12-3/TRBV12-4	TRBJ2-1	TGTGCCAGCACCCCGGGTTCGAATGAGCAGTTCTTC	CASTPGSNEQFF
-	many	TRBV2	TRBJ2-7	TGTGCCAGCAGTGAAGAAGGACAGTCCTACGAGCAGTACTTC	CASSEEGQSYEQYF
-	many	TRBV10-3	TRBJ2-7	TGTGCCATCAGTGACCCGCGGGACACCTACGAGCAGTACTTC	CAISDPRDTYEQYF
TRBD1	many	TRBV7-2	TRBJ2-1	TGTGCCAGTCGACAGGGGGGCTATAATGAGCAGTTCTTC	CASRQGGYNEQFF
-	medium-sized	TRBV27	TRBJ2-2	TGTGCCAGCAGTTTCCACACCGGGGAGCTGTTTTTT	CASSFHTGELFF
-	many	TRBV3-1	TRBJ2-5	TGTGCCAGCAGCCGAGTTCAAGAGACCCAGTACTTC	CASSRVQETQYF
TRBD1	-	TRBV2	TRBJ2-1	TGTGCCAGCAGGGGGACAGGGAAGGGGTTCTTC	CASRGTGKGFF
-	many	TRBV21-1	TRBJ2-1	TGTGCCAGCAGCAAAGAATGGGAACTCCCCTACAATGAGCAGTTCTTC	CASSKEWELPYNEQFF
TRBD1	few	TRBV5-6	TRBJ1-6	TGTGCCAGCAGCTTGTGGGACAGGTATAATTCACCCCTCCACTTT	CASSLWDRYNSPLHF
TRBD1	many	TRBV20-1	TRBJ1-2	TGCAGTTGTTCGGGACAGGGGAACTATGGCTACACCTTC	CSCSGQGNYGYTF
-	few	TRBV5-4	TRBJ1-2	TGTGCCAGCAGCCTGCAAGGCTTATCTAACTATGGCTACACCTTC	CASSLQGLSNYGYTF
-	-	TRBV6-1	TRBJ1-1	TGTGCCAGCAGTGGCCCCGGCGGGTGGCGGGAGGCTTTCTTT	CASSGPGGWREAFF
-	many	TRBV10-2	TRBJ1-1	TGCGCCAGCACCCGATCCGAGGGGACTGAAGCTTTCTTT	CASTRSEGTEAFF
-	many	TRBV5-1	TRBJ2-5	TGCGCCAGCAGCTTGGGGTCCCAGCGGGAGACCCAGTACTTC	CASSLGSQRETQYF
-	many	TRBV14	TRBJ1-1	TGTGCCAGCAGCCGACGGGCCGCGGAGACTGAAGCTTTCTTT	CASSRRAAETEAFF
-	many	TRBV5-1	TRBJ1-1	TGCGCCAGCAGCTTGTACACAGCCGGCCGGGGTGAAGCTTTCTTT	CASSLYTAGRGEAFF
TRBD1	many	TRBV5-1	TRBJ2-7	TGCGCCAGCAGCTCCGGGACAGCAGCCTACGAGCAGTACTTC	CASSSGTAAYEQYF
-	many	TRBV3-1	TRBJ1-2	TGTGCCAGCAGCCCCGACGGAAGAAACCAATACCCCCGCTATGGCTACACCTTC	CASSPDGRNQYPRYGYTF
TRBD2	many	TRBV6-5	TRBJ2-1	TGTGCCAGCAGTTACGGCGCGGGGGGATTTTACAATGAGCAGTTCTTC	CASSYGAGGFYNEQFF